The next 13 T cell receptor beta chains were all read from a single sample in a study of blood T cell repertoires in COVID-19. Some clones are missing from TCRdb's copy, which holds only in-frame ones; the method was immunoSEQ multiplex PCR. This sample has just over 30,000 clones; around 92% occur once, and the top ten carry around 0.55%. Sequences were obtained from peripheral blood. The receptors originated from a woman between 40 and 55 years old with active or convalescent COVID-19.

V usage is TRBV10-3 and J usage is TRBJ1-1; the match to TRBD1 covers 7 bases. CDR1 ENHRY and CDR2 SYGVKD come from the germline V gene. The CDR3 runs to 13 residues. The V gene end was trimmed by 8 bases and the J gene end by 0 bases; junction bases not matched to a gene: 3. The DNA of the CDR3 is TGTGCCATCGGTACAGGGGTGAACACTGAAGCTTTCTTT. Protein product: CAIGTGVNTEAFF.

The chain uses TRBV28 and TRBJ2-7; 8 bases agree with TRBD1. The CDR3 extends over 14 amino acids. CDR1 and CDR2 (germline): MDHEN, SYDVKM. J was trimmed by 3 bases and V by 4 bases; bases with no gene match: 5. The CDR3 protein is CASSSLGTGYEQYF. As DNA, the CDR3 is TGTGCCAGCAGTTCCCTAGGGACAGGCTACGAGCAGTACTTC. The full variable domain, in which reference TRBV28 and TRBJ2-7 provide the parts outside the CDR3, is DVKVTQSSRYLVKRTGEKVFLECVQDMDHENMFWYRQDPGLGLRLIYFSYDVKMKEKGDIPEGYSVSREKKERFSLILESASTNQTSMYLCASSSLGTGYEQYFGPGTRLTVT.

The chain carries TRBV6-2 or TRBV6-3 and TRBJ1-5; D call uncertain. The CDR3 spans 14 residues. The germline gives CDR1 MNHEY, CDR2 SVGEGT. V was pared by 6 bases and J by 3 bases, with 12 bases between. The CDR3 DNA is TGTGCCAGCAGCTATGGACTGACCAATCAGCCCCAGCATTTT. This sequence encodes CASSYGLTNQPQHF.

The genes are TRBV27 and TRBJ2-7, with D possibly TRBD1 on 6 matching bases. The CDR3 is made up of 16 amino acids. V lost 3 bases, J lost 4 bases, and 19 bases lay in between. Germline V gene sequence: CDR1 MNHEY, CDR2 SMNVEV (reference sequence). The CDR3 reads CASSFSTGTLNYEQYF. The CDR3 nucleotides read TGTGCCAGCAGTTTTTCTACAGGGACACTAAATTACGAGCAGTACTTC.

This rearrangement joins TRBV15 to TRBJ1-6, with 9 nucleotides matching TRBD1. The V segment lost 5 bases and the J segment 8 bases; nucleotides outside the gene matches: 7. CDR3 length: 15 amino acids. Looked up from germline, CDR1 is LNHNV and CDR2 is YYDKDF (reference sequence). The CDR3 protein is CATSEGQGHYSPLHF. CDR3 coding DNA: TGTGCCACCAGCGAAGGACAGGGGCACTATTCACCCCTCCACTTT.

V is TRBV27 and J is TRBJ1-2; D possibly corresponds to TRBD1 (5 bases). The CDR3 contains 16 residues. CDR1 MNHEY and CDR2 SMNVEV come from the germline V gene (reference sequence). V gave up 2 bases and J gave up 8 bases, with 21 bases separating them. CDR3 in amino acids: CASSLVGPRQTAGYTF. CDR3 nucleotides: TGTGCCAGCAGTTTAGTAGGACCCCGACAGACGGCGGGCTACACCTTC.

On this clone: One junction end disagrees with the germline gene, perhaps due to a read error. J is TRBJ1-1 and V is TRBV27; D is uncertain. CDR3 length equals 13 residues. Per germline, CDR1 MNHEY and CDR2 SMNVEV (reference sequence). The CDR3 nucleotides read TGTGCCAACAGTTTCCGGGGGAACACTGAAGCTTTCTTT. It codes for CANSFRGNTEAFF.

The chain joins TRBV5-1 to TRBJ1-6, with 7 nucleotides matching TRBD1. The CDR3 is 15 amino acids. Germline values: CDR1 SGHRS, CDR2 YFSETQ. V shed 3 bases, J shed 6 bases, and the junction held 6 bases outside the gene matches. The DNA for the CDR3 is TGCGCCAGCAGCTCGACGGGGGACAGTAATTCACCCCTCCACTTT. This gives the protein CASSSTGDSNSPLHF.

The chain couples TRBV28 to TRBJ2-7, with D possibly being TRBD1 (5 bases). The CDR3 runs to 13 residues. V dropped 2 bases and J dropped 8 bases, with 13 bases sitting between them. Germline V gives CDR1 MDHEN, CDR2 SYDVKM. The CDR3 spells CASSLRQGPKQYF. CDR3 nucleotides: TGTGCCAGCAGTTTACGTCAGGGCCCAAAGCAGTACTTC.

The V gene is TRBV30, the J gene TRBJ1-3; TRBD1 is a possible D gene (6 bases). The V gene lost 0 bases and the J gene lost 1 base, with 10 bases spanning the gap. CDR3 length equals 15 residues. Germline V gene lookup returns CDR1 GTSNPN and CDR2 SVGIG (reference sequence). The CDR3 loop is CAWSVYRGSGNTIYF. CDR3 DNA sequence: TGTGCCTGGAGTGTATATAGGGGGTCTGGAAACACCATATATTTT.

The gene calls are TRBV4-2 and TRBJ2-6; possibly TRBD2 for D (5 bases). CDR1 and CDR2 (germline): LGHNA, YNFKEQ. The CDR3 totals 17 residues. V gave up 5 bases and J gave up 0 bases, with 14 bases separating them. The CDR3 sequence is CASSETAGFSGANVLTF. The CDR3 region has the DNA TGTGCCAGCAGCGAAACCGCGGGCTTCTCTGGGGCCAACGTCCTGACTTTC.

The chain uses TRBV30 and TRBJ1-2; 8 bases line up with TRBD1. V lost 7 bases to trimming and J lost 4 bases; unmatched junction nucleotides: 8. Germline-derived CDR1 and CDR2 are GTSNPN and SVGIG (reference sequence). The CDR3 totals 13 residues. The CDR3 reads CASGQGFTYGYTF. The CDR3 DNA reads TGTGCCTCCGGACAGGGCTTTACCTATGGCTACACCTTC.

The gene calls are TRBV12-3 or TRBV12-4 and TRBJ1-2, with unresolved D. V was trimmed by 5 bases and J by 5 bases, leaving 6 bases between them. The CDR3 length is 11 residues. CDR3 in amino acids: CASSEGYGYTF. The CDR3 region has the DNA TGTGCCAGCAGTGAGGGATATGGCTACACCTTC.